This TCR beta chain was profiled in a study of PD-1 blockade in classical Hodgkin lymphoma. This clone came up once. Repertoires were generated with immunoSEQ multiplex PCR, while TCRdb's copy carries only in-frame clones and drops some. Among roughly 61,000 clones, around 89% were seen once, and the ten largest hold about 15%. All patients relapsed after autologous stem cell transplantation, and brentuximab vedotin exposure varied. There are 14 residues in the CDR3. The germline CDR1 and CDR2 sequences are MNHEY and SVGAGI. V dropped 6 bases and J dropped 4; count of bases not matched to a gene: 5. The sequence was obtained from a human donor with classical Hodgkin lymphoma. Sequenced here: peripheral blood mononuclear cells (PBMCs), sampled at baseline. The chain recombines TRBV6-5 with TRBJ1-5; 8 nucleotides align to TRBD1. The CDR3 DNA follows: TGTGCCAGCAGGCGGACAGGGCGGAATCAGCCCCAGCATTTT. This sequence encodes CASRRTGRNQPQHF.